One and the same sample provided the 27 T cell receptor beta chains below, sequenced in a study of cytomegalovirus exposure and HLA in healthy donors (dated by TCRdb to the late 2010s). The library came from the immunoSEQ multiplex PCR assay. The multiplex PCR relied on a mix of 60 forward primers for TCR Vbeta segments and 13 reverse primers for TCR Jbeta segments. Not all clones reach the TCRdb copy of this immuneACCESS table, which keeps in-frame sequences only. Checked studies attribute under half of the gap to unresolved V genes and leave the rest unexplained. Across this sample there are some 150,000 clones, with 82% seen only once. Roughly a tenth of the sample comes from the top ten. The sample taken for sequencing was PBMCs. The receptors stem from a man aged 50 to 60 in good health and CMV-seropositive.

The chain uses TRBV9 and TRBJ2-7; 10 positions match TRBD1. CDR1 SGDLS and CDR2 YYNGEE come from the germline V gene. V lost 4 bases and J lost 6; bases outside the gene matches: 7. The CDR3 consists of 14 residues. The CDR3 reads CASSQRDRGFEQYF. DNA of the CDR3: TGTGCCAGCAGCCAGCGGGACAGGGGATTCGAGCAGTACTTC.

This clone was observed once. The J gene is TRBJ1-2, the V gene TRBV5-6, with a weak D call TRBD1 (5 bases). V lost 0 bases to trimming and J lost 0 bases, with 6 bases between them. Germline V gene lookup returns CDR1 SGHDT and CDR2 YYEEEE. The CDR3 consists of 14 residues. The CDR3 sequence is CASSLGDSNYGYTF. As DNA, the CDR3 is TGTGCCAGCAGCTTGGGGGACTCTAACTATGGCTACACCTTC. The complete variable domain, with remaining parts taken from reference TRBV5-6 and TRBJ1-2, reads DAGVTQSPTHLIKTRGQQVTLRCSPKSGHDTVSWYQQALGQGPQFIFQYYEEEERQRGNFPDRFSGHQFPNYSSELNVNALLLGDSALYLCASSLGDSNYGYTFGSGTRLTVV.

J is TRBJ1-2 and V is TRBV6-5; D remains ambiguous. The V and J ends lost 7 bases and 1 base respectively, with 7 bases between them. Germline lookup yields CDR1 MNHEY and CDR2 SVGAGI. CDR3 length: 12 amino acids. The CDR3 reads CASMRNNYGYTF. Here the CDR3 DNA reads TGTGCCAGCATGAGAAATAACTATGGCTACACCTTC.

V is TRBV5-6 and J is TRBJ2-3, with no clear D. Germline loops: CDR1 SGHDT, CDR2 YYEEEE. The CDR3 has 13 amino acids. V was trimmed by 4 bases and J by 2 bases, leaving 8 bases between them. As DNA, the CDR3 is TGTGCCAGCAGCCCTGCGGCCACAGATACGCAGTATTTT. Its protein product is CASSPAATDTQYF.

The V call is TRBV11-1, the J call TRBJ2-5; possible D gene TRBD2, 5 bases. In germline, CDR1 is SGHAT, CDR2 FQDESV (reference sequence). The ends were cut back, 4 bases at V and 2 bases at J, with 11 bases in the middle. The CDR3 is made up of 14 amino acids. This CDR3 is CASSSGLLQETQYF. The CDR3 DNA reads TGTGCCAGCAGCTCCGGACTGTTACAAGAGACCCAGTACTTC. The full variable domain, its missing parts supplied by reference TRBV11-1 and TRBJ2-5, is EAEVAQSPRYKITEKSQAVAFWCDPISGHATLYWYRQILGQGPELLVQFQDESVVDDSQLPKDRFSAERLKGVDSTLKIQPAELGDSAMYLCASSSGLLQETQYFGPGTRLLVL.

The V gene is TRBV19, the J gene TRBJ2-7; 9 positions match TRBD1. Germline CDR1 reads LNHDA; CDR2 reads SQIVND (reference sequence). The CDR3 spans 15 residues. V lost 4 bases to trimming and J lost 3 bases; unmatched junction nucleotides: 7. This CDR3 is CASSTTYRGLYEQYF. The CDR3 DNA sequence: TGTGCCAGTAGTACTACTTACAGGGGGCTCTACGAGCAGTACTTC.

V is TRBV5-6 and J is TRBJ2-3; 7 positions agree with TRBD2. J lost 3 bases, V lost 3 bases, and 7 bases had no gene match. CDR1 SGHDT and CDR2 YYEEEE come from the germline V gene. The CDR3 consists of 15 residues. The chain's CDR3 is CASSWPGLPTDTQYF. The CDR3 coding sequence is TGTGCCAGCAGCTGGCCGGGACTACCTACAGATACGCAGTATTTT.

V is TRBV27 and J is TRBJ1-2, with 7 bases fitting TRBD1. Losses at the gene ends were 6 bases for V and 0 bases for J; bases not matched to a gene: 7. There are 15 residues in the CDR3. Germline CDR1 is MNHEY and CDR2 is SMNVEV (reference sequence). The CDR3 sequence is CASSPGQQANYGYTF. The CDR3 region has the DNA TGTGCCAGCAGCCCGGGACAGCAAGCTAACTATGGCTACACCTTC.

V usage is TRBV7-6 and J usage is TRBJ2-7, with TRBD1 matching 8 bases. CDR1 and CDR2 from the germline V gene are SGHVS and FNYEAQ. The CDR3 is 12 residues long. Trimming cost V 3 bases and J 7 bases; bases outside gene matches: 2. The CDR3 nucleotides read TGTGCCAGCAGCTTGGACAGGGAGGAGCAGTACTTC. This encodes CASSLDREEQYF.

This chain joins TRBV9 and TRBJ2-1; 10 nucleotides align to TRBD2. V was clipped by 0 bases and J by 4 bases; unmatched bases: 1. Germline CDR1 SGDLS, CDR2 YYNGEE. The CDR3 length is 15 residues. CDR3 in amino acids: CASSVGSGGYNEQFF. CDR3 DNA sequence: TGTGCCAGCAGCGTAGGTAGCGGGGGGTACAATGAGCAGTTCTTC.

The chain is built from TRBV6-1 and TRBJ2-3; D is perhaps TRBD1 (5 bases). Germline loops: CDR1 MNHNS, CDR2 SASEGT. The V gene lost 2 bases and the J gene lost 1 base, with 10 bases spanning the gap. The CDR3 length is 15 residues. In nucleotides, the CDR3 is TGTGCCAGCAGTGAACAGTGGGGCGGCACAGATACGCAGTATTTT. Translated: CASSEQWGGTDTQYF.

V is TRBV5-5 and J is TRBJ1-1, with D maybe TRBD1 (5 bases). The germline CDR1 and CDR2 sequences are SGHKS and YYEKEE (reference sequence). The V end lost 6 bases, the J end lost 5 bases, and 17 bases lay between the germline ends. CDR3 length: 14 amino acids. The CDR3 sequence: CASTHWGVRTEAFF. In nucleotides, the CDR3 is TGTGCCAGCACCCATTGGGGGGTAAGGACTGAAGCTTTCTTT.

The V gene is TRBV5-1, the J gene TRBJ2-2; 7 bases map to TRBD2. The germline gives CDR1 SGHRS, CDR2 YFSETQ. This CDR3 is 17 amino acids long. Unmatched junction bases numbered 9, after V lost 1 base and J lost 3 bases. CDR3 region: CASSLSVAGEDTGELFF. As DNA, the CDR3 is TGCGCCAGCAGCTTGAGTGTTGCGGGAGAGGACACCGGGGAGCTGTTTTTT.

The chain has TRBV28 and TRBJ2-3; 7 bases map to TRBD2. CDR1 and CDR2 (germline): MDHEN, SYDVKM. J lost 3 bases, V lost 0 bases, and 6 bases had no gene match. The CDR3 sequence is 16 residues long. CDR3 sequence: CASSLWGGSATDTQYF. CDR3 DNA sequence: TGTGCCAGCAGTTTATGGGGCGGGAGTGCGACAGATACGCAGTATTTT.

The chain employs TRBV14 and TRBJ2-3, with D possibly matching TRBD2 (5 bases). V lost 0 bases and J lost 3, with 7 bases in between. CDR1 is SGHDN, CDR2 FVKESK, per germline. The CDR3 consists of 14 residues. CDR3: CASSQEVATDTQYF. The CDR3 DNA reads as TGTGCCAGCAGCCAAGAGGTAGCGACAGATACGCAGTATTTT.

This sequence joins TRBV9 and TRBJ2-5, with 7 positions matching TRBD1. CDR3 length equals 14 residues. The V gene's germline CDR1 is SGDLS and CDR2 YYNGEE. V lost 0 bases and J lost 2; bases outside the gene matches: 1. Here the CDR3 DNA reads TGTGCCAGCAGCGTAGCGGGACAGCAAGAGACCCAGTACTTC. It encodes CASSVAGQQETQYF. Drawing the rest from reference TRBV9 and TRBJ2-5, the complete variable domain is DSGVTQTPKHLITATGQRVTLRCSPRSGDLSVYWYQQSLDQGLQFLIQYYNGEERAKGNILERFSAQQFPDLHSELNLSSLELGDSALYFCASSVAGQQETQYFGPGTRLLVL.

This chain connects TRBV29-1 to TRBJ2-1; D is uncertain. Germline loops: CDR1 SQVTM, CDR2 ANQGSEA. The germline V and J ends were trimmed by 2 bases and 3 bases, with 5 bases remaining between them. The CDR3 has 12 residues. CDR3 sequence: CSVEPGYNEQFF. The CDR3 nucleotides read TGCAGCGTTGAACCCGGCTACAATGAGCAGTTCTTC.

The rearrangement uses TRBV5-1 and TRBJ2-7; maybe TRBD1 (6 bases). V was trimmed by 3 bases and J by 6 bases, leaving 16 bases between them. CDR3 length: 14 residues. Looked up from germline, CDR1 is SGHRS and CDR2 is YFSETQ. The CDR3 loop reads CASSSPGDGLEQYF. CDR3 sequence (DNA): TGCGCCAGCAGCTCGCCAGGGGACGGTCTCGAGCAGTACTTC.

The gene calls are TRBV7-2 and TRBJ1-6; TRBD1 agrees at 9 bases. The ends lost 4 bases at V and 8 bases at J; junction bases unmatched: 6. Germline CDR1 reads SGHTA; CDR2 reads FQGNSA. The CDR3 contains 15 residues. CDR3 sequence reads: CASSSRTGEYSPLHF. The CDR3, as DNA: TGTGCCAGCAGCTCGCGGACAGGGGAATATTCACCCCTCCACTTT.

The chain is built from TRBV4-1 and TRBJ2-7; D remains unclear. Between the trimmed V and J ends, which lost 0 bases and 6 bases, there was a span of 18 bases. CDR3 length: 16 residues. Germline values: CDR1 MGHRA, CDR2 YSYEKL. CDR3 in amino acids: CASSQDLWSEVIEQYF. The CDR3 coding sequence is TGCGCCAGCAGCCAAGATCTTTGGTCCGAGGTGATCGAGCAGTACTTC.

This sequence joins TRBV12-5 and TRBJ1-1, with TRBD1 as a possible D gene (5 bases). CDR3 length equals 15 residues. CDR1 and CDR2 from the germline V gene are LGHNT and FRNRAP. Trimming left V 1 base short and J 0 bases short, with 9 bases between. Here the CDR3 reads CASGLGGQVNTEAFF. CDR3 DNA: TGTGCTAGTGGTTTGGGAGGACAAGTGAACACTGAAGCTTTCTTT.

CDR3 coding DNA: TGTGCCAGCAGCACCGGGACAGGGAGGAATCAGCCCCAGCATTTT. Translated: CASSTGTGRNQPQHF. This rearrangement joins TRBV7-2 to TRBJ1-5, with 9 nucleotides matching TRBD1. Germline CDR1 reads SGHTA; CDR2 reads FQGNSA. The V gene end was trimmed by 5 bases and the J gene end by 4 bases; junction bases not matched to a gene: 6. CDR3 length equals 15 residues.

The rearrangement uses TRBV7-8 and TRBJ2-2; 8 nucleotides agree with TRBD2. V lost 5 bases, J lost 6 bases, and 17 bases stayed unmatched. The CDR3 covers 18 residues. Per the germline V gene, CDR1 is SGHVS and CDR2 is FQNEAQ. CDR3 sequence: CASSPLPAGARFPGELFF. Written as DNA, the CDR3 is TGTGCCAGCAGCCCCTTGCCAGCGGGGGCCAGGTTCCCCGGGGAGCTGTTTTTT. Together with reference TRBV7-8 and TRBJ2-2, the CDR3 gives the full variable domain: GAGVSQSPRYKVAKRGQDVALRCDPISGHVSLFWYQQALGQGPEFLTYFQNEAQLDKSGLPSDRFFAERPEGSVSTLKIQRTQQEDSAVYLCASSPLPAGARFPGELFFGEGSRLTVL.

The rearrangement joins TRBV13 to TRBJ2-1, with D possibly matching TRBD2 (5 bases). The V and J ends lost 4 bases and 6 bases respectively, with 13 bases between them. The CDR3 is 14 amino acids. Looked up from germline, CDR1 is PRHDT and CDR2 is FYEKMQ (reference sequence). The CDR3 protein is CASSSVGGSNEQFF. CDR3 coding DNA: TGTGCCAGCAGCTCCGTTGGCGGGTCCAATGAGCAGTTCTTC.

This chain connects TRBV11-3 to TRBJ1-2, with D uncertain. V shed 4 bases and J shed 6 bases, with 9 bases lying between them. This CDR3 has 12 amino acids. Germline values: CDR1 SGHNT, CDR2 YENEEA. As DNA, the CDR3 is TGTGCCAGCAGCTCGGGTCCCAATGGCTACACCTTC. Residues: CASSSGPNGYTF.

The CDR3 DNA reads as TGTGCCATCAGTGAAAGTCAGGGTGGTGGCTACACCTTC. Amino acid sequence: CAISESQGGGYTF. The chain uses TRBV10-3 and TRBJ1-2; D possibly corresponds to TRBD1 (5 bases). The CDR3 totals 13 residues. The V gene lost 3 bases and the J gene lost 7 bases, with 12 bases spanning the gap. CDR1 and CDR2 (germline): ENHRY, SYGVKD.

This chain connects TRBV5-1 to TRBJ2-7; 12 nucleotides line up with TRBD2. Trimming cost V 4 bases and J 2 bases; bases outside gene matches: 4. The germline V gene has CDR1 SGHRS and CDR2 YFSETQ. The CDR3 contains 15 residues. CDR3: CASSPGLAGTYEQYF. Written as DNA, the CDR3 is TGCGCCAGCAGCCCGGGACTAGCGGGCACCTACGAGCAGTACTTC.